This T cell receptor beta chain is drawn from a study of beta chain features in type 1 diabetes. At the level of the study: In age, gender and cell yields, patients were similar to healthy donors.

The sequenced template was cDNA made from the entire isolated RNA. Profiling relied on immunoSEQ multiplex PCR, and the TCRdb table lists in-frame clones only, not all of them. The sample lists some 640,000 clones, 11% to 15% occurring once. Germline-derived CDR1 and CDR2 are KGHSH and LQKENI. V lost 2 bases and J 9 bases, leaving 5 bases between the germline ends. The CDR3 extends over 11 amino acids. On this clone itself: Antigen unknown.

One heparinised draw, averaging roughly 0.12 L, was taken per donor. Sorting that relied on CD45RO/CCR7/CD25/CD127/CD95/CD27 yielded CD4+ naive, central memory, regulatory and stem cell-like memory cells. General study points: Shortening of TCRB CDR3s, moderate but significant, appeared in all four CD4+ subsets of Type 1 diabetes patients. Across patients, naive, central memory and Treg TCRB repertoires exhibited apparently greater similarity than was observed across healthy donors.

This TCR was sampled from a man aged 18 to 29 with type 1 diabetes. J is TRBJ2-1 and V is TRBV18; D is possibly TRBD2 (5 bases). Sequenced sample: naive CD4+ T cells from blood. The CDR3: CASSPEGEQFF. The DNA of the CDR3 is TGTGCCAGCTCACCAGAGGGTGAGCAGTTCTTC.